This TCR beta chain was profiled in a study of cytomegalovirus exposure and HLA in healthy donors. PCR employed 60 Vbeta and 13 Jbeta primers. Generated by immunoSEQ multiplex PCR, the TCRdb table keeps only in-frame clones and is missing some. This sample carries 100,000 to 150,000 clones, approximately 84% of them seen once, and the ten largest clones take under 3%. As concerns this clone: As yet, its antigen is unknown.

Germline V gives CDR1 SGHTA, CDR2 FQGNSA. V lost 7 bases and J lost 3; bases outside the gene matches: 14. This CDR3 spans 16 amino acids. Overall study results and limits: Cytomegalovirus status, reportedly, was diagnosed with high specificity and sensitivity by the classifier. Donor immune exposure was known only as CMV serostatus.

The receptor's source is a boy aged 2-15 years in good health and CMV-seronegative. V is TRBV7-2 and J is TRBJ2-7, with 8 bases identical to TRBD2. Source material: PBMCs. The CDR3 protein is CASIQAGGANDYEQYF. In DNA, the CDR3 is TGTGCCAGCATCCAAGCCGGGGGGGCGAATGACTACGAGCAGTACTTC.